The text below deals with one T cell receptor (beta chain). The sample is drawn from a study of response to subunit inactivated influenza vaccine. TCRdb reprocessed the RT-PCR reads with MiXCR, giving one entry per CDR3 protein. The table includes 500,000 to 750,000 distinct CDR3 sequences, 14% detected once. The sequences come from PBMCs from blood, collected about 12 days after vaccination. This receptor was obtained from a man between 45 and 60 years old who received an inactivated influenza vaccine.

CDR3 region: CASSPLAGTNTGELFF. CDR3 DNA sequence: TGTGCCAGCAGCCCGCTAGCGGGTACGAACACCGGGGAGCTGTTTTTT. This chain joins TRBV7-9 and TRBJ2-2; 8 nucleotides match TRBD2. This CDR3 has 16 amino acids. In germline, CDR1 is SEHNR, CDR2 FQNEAQ (reference sequence). The ends lost 5 bases at V and 0 bases at J; junction bases unmatched: 5.